These 3 T cell receptor beta chains came from one sample sequenced in a study of cytomegalovirus exposure and HLA in healthy donors. The PCR ran on 60 Vbeta and 13 Jbeta primers. TCRdb's table, derived via immunoSEQ multiplex PCR, lists solely in-frame clones and lacks some. The sample has tens of thousands of clones, roughly 63% seen once; the top ten hold roughly 6.8%. The specimen sequenced was PBMCs. Source of these receptors: a young woman in good health and CMV-seronegative.

The V gene is TRBV6-4, the J gene TRBJ1-6, with D possibly TRBD1 on 6 matching bases. V was trimmed by 1 base and J by 1 base, leaving 11 bases between them. This CDR3 has 17 amino acids. Germline values: CDR1 MRHNA, CDR2 SNTAGT. Here the CDR3 DNA reads TGTGCCAGCAGTGACTTTGCGGGGGCATCCTATAATTCACCCCTCCACTTT. It is translated as CASSDFAGASYNSPLHF.

The chain employs TRBV10-3 and TRBJ2-7; no firm D call. Germline values: CDR1 ENHRY, CDR2 SYGVKD. V lost 2 bases and J 4 bases, leaving 6 bases between the germline ends. This CDR3 has 12 residues. This CDR3 reads CAISEQSYEQYF. For the CDR3, the DNA is TGTGCCATCAGTGAGCAGTCATACGAGCAGTACTTC.

V and J are TRBV7-2 and TRBJ2-5; D possibly corresponds to TRBD2 (6 bases). This CDR3 has 14 residues. The V end lost 1 base, the J end lost 4 bases, and 10 bases lay between the germline ends. Germline V gene sequence: CDR1 SGHTA, CDR2 FQGNSA. The chain's CDR3 is CASSLGPAGETQYF. In DNA, the CDR3 is TGTGCCAGCAGCTTAGGTCCAGCGGGAGAGACCCAGTACTTC.